These T cell receptor beta chains were read from a single sample in a study of T cells in Graves' hyperthyroidism and ophthalmopathy. TCRdb re-derived calls from the multiplex PCR reads in MiXCR, one entry per CDR3 protein. The sample holds 700,000 or so distinct CDR3 sequences, roughly 15% seen once. The specimen sequenced was blood. The receptors derive from a woman between 50 and 59 years old with Graves' ophthalmopathy. Each CDR3 is given with its conserved first and last residue. The D gene is left open where the match is weak. Size tells how often a clone was seen (once, few, many) or the class of an expanded clone, and some rows leave it out.

CASSPRGSLYGYTF | TGTGCCAGCAGTCCCAGGGGAAGCTTATATGGCTACACCTTC | TRBJ1-2 | NA | NA | TRBV28
CASSIGLAGGPYEQYF | TGTGCCAGCAGTATCGGACTAGCGGGAGGCCCCTACGAGCAGTACTTC | TRBJ2-7 | TRBD2 | NA | TRBV12-3/TRBV12-4
CASSQASGLAGSTDTQYF | TGCGCCAGCAGCCAAGCTTCGGGACTAGCGGGAAGCACAGATACGCAGTATTTT | TRBJ2-3 | TRBD2 | NA | TRBV4-3
CATSDPGGTGEVYTGELFF | TGTGCCACCAGTGATCCGGGGGGGACAGGGGAAGTGTACACCGGGGAGCTGTTTTTT | TRBJ2-2 | TRBD1 | many | TRBV24-1
CAISEWDQTDTQYF | TGTGCCATCAGTGAGTGGGACCAAACGGATACGCAGTATTTT | TRBJ2-3 | NA | few | TRBV10-3
CASSPVGSTEAFF | TGTGCCAGCTCACCCGTGGGTAGCACTGAAGCTTTCTTT | TRBJ1-1 | NA | many | TRBV18
CSASRAGGKNEQFF | TGCAGTGCTTCGAGGGCGGGAGGGAAGAATGAGCAGTTCTTC | TRBJ2-1 | TRBD2 | many | TRBV20-1
CSPTPRGFLNTEAFF | TGCAGTCCAACCCCCAGGGGTTTCTTGAACACTGAAGCTTTCTTT | TRBJ1-1 | NA | many | TRBV20-1
CASSLMASGSDEQYF | TGTGCCAGCAGCTTAATGGCTAGCGGGAGCGACGAGCAGTACTTC | TRBJ2-7 | TRBD2 | many | TRBV7-6
CASSLGTSRHEQYF | TGTGCCAGCAGCTTAGGGACTAGCCGTCACGAGCAGTACTTC | TRBJ2-7 | TRBD2 | many | TRBV7-9
CSVEALIGRAIFDTQYF | TGCAGCGTTGAAGCCCTCATCGGGAGGGCCATATTTGATACGCAGTATTTT | TRBJ2-3 | TRBD2 | many | TRBV29-1
CASATLDTSTF | TGTGCCAGCGCAACTCTTGACACCAGCACCTTC | TRBJ2-5 | NA | few | TRBV28
CATLAGTSGRGRFRSSYEQYF | TGTGCCACCCTCGCCGGGACTAGCGGGAGGGGAAGATTTCGCAGCTCCTACGAGCAGTACTTC | TRBJ2-7 | TRBD2 | few | TRBV10-3
CASSGGSFYEQYF | TGTGCCAGCTCTGGCGGGTCCTTCTACGAGCAGTACTTC | TRBJ2-7 | NA | many | TRBV2
CASSLRQEENTEAFF | TGTGCCAGCAGCTTGCGACAGGAAGAGAACACTGAAGCTTTCTTT | TRBJ1-1 | NA | many | TRBV7-9
CASSPPSGGNSPLHF | TGTGCCAGCTCACCACCATCAGGGGGAAATTCACCCCTCCACTTT | TRBJ1-6 | TRBD1 | NA | TRBV18
CASSYSSDEQFF | TGTGCCAGCAGTTACTCCTCAGATGAGCAGTTCTTC | TRBJ2-1 | NA | many | TRBV6-2/TRBV6-3
CASSLIHRESKGYTF | TGTGCCAGCAGTTTAATCCACAGGGAGAGTAAGGGCTACACCTTC | TRBJ1-2 | NA | many | TRBV28
CSVTPTATSGSGVRTDTQYF | TGCAGTGTCACACCAACCGCGACTAGCGGGTCCGGAGTAAGAACAGATACGCAGTATTTT | TRBJ2-3 | TRBD2 | many | TRBV20-1
CASSQTGHTDTQYF | TGTGCCAGCAGTCAAACAGGACACACAGATACGCAGTATTTT | TRBJ2-3 | NA | few | TRBV6-1
CASSITRELEQFF | TGTGCCAGCAGCATCACACGTGAGTTGGAGCAGTTCTTC | TRBJ2-1 | NA | few | TRBV6-2/TRBV6-3
CASVKGEAFF | TGTGCCAGCGTTAAGGGGGAAGCTTTCTTT | TRBJ1-1 | NA | NA | TRBV12-3/TRBV12-4
CASSRITGDSGEQYF | TGTGCCAGTAGCAGAATTACAGGGGACTCCGGCGAGCAGTACTTC | TRBJ2-7 | NA | NA | TRBV19
CASSLLGGGRDHTGELFF | TGTGCCAGCAGTTTATTAGGTGGGGGTAGGGACCACACCGGGGAGCTGTTTTTT | TRBJ2-2 | NA | many | TRBV27
CASSRGLAGLSDTQYF | TGTGCCAGCAGCCGAGGACTAGCGGGACTATCAGATACGCAGTATTTT | TRBJ2-3 | TRBD2 | many | TRBV6-2/TRBV6-3
CASSQGPGELFF | TGTGCCAGCAGCCAAGGTCCCGGGGAGCTGTTTTTT | TRBJ2-2 | NA | many | TRBV3-1
CASSTTGLVAFF | TGTGCCAGTAGTACGACAGGGTTGGTAGCTTTCTTT | TRBJ1-1 | TRBD1 | NA | TRBV19
CASSLMAGGSHEQFF | TGTGCCAGCAGCTTAATGGCGGGAGGGAGCCATGAGCAGTTCTTC | TRBJ2-1 | TRBD2 | many | TRBV7-3
CASSQEVVAGGGDTQYF | TGTGCCAGCAGCCAAGAGGTTGTAGCGGGAGGCGGCGATACGCAGTATTTT | TRBJ2-3 | TRBD2 | many | TRBV4-2
CASSLFQDANTGELFF | TGTGCCAGCAGTTTATTTCAGGACGCGAACACCGGGGAGCTGTTTTTT | TRBJ2-2 | NA | few | TRBV27
CSARDRYRDRSYEQYF | TGCAGTGCTAGAGATAGGTATCGGGACAGGTCTTACGAGCAGTACTTC | TRBJ2-7 | TRBD1 | many | TRBV20-1
CASSLGPPGQGNPQGELFF | TGCGCCAGCAGCTTGGGCCCTCCGGGACAGGGTAACCCCCAAGGGGAGCTGTTTTTT | TRBJ2-2 | TRBD1 | NA | TRBV5-1
CASSHEYPTDTQYF | TGTGCCAGCAGCCACGAATACCCGACAGATACGCAGTATTTT | TRBJ2-3 | NA | NA | TRBV14
CASSPGTVSGNTIYF | TGTGCCAGCAGCCCCGGGACGGTCTCTGGAAACACCATATATTTT | TRBJ1-3 | NA | NA | TRBV28
CASSLASGRPYNEQFF | TGTGCCAGCAGCTTAGCTAGCGGGAGACCCTACAATGAGCAGTTCTTC | TRBJ2-1 | TRBD2 | many | TRBV7-8
CSVTLANNYGYTF | TGCAGCGTTACTTTAGCTAATAACTATGGCTACACCTTC | TRBJ1-2 | NA | NA | TRBV29-1
CATSRDPGAGVQYF | TGTGCCACCAGCAGAGATCCGGGGGCGGGAGTCCAGTACTTC | TRBJ2-5 | NA | NA | TRBV15
CASSQGTGQIQPQHF | TGTGCCAGCAGCCAAGGGACAGGGCAGATTCAGCCCCAGCATTTT | TRBJ1-5 | TRBD1 | NA | TRBV4-2
CASAPSAVRGGYGYTF | TGTGCCAGCGCCCCATCCGCCGTCAGGGGAGGCTATGGCTACACCTTC | TRBJ1-2 | NA | NA | TRBV28
CASSSQLAGGNTGELFF | TGTGCCAGCAGCTCCCAACTAGCGGGAGGGAACACCGGGGAGCTGTTTTTT | TRBJ2-2 | TRBD2 | few | TRBV13
CATSLGGQGANQPQHF | TGTGCCACCAGTTTAGGGGGGCAGGGGGCCAATCAGCCCCAGCATTTT | TRBJ1-5 | TRBD1 | NA | TRBV24-1
CANSKGQSADNSNQPQHF | TGTGCCAACAGCAAAGGACAGTCGGCAGATAATAGCAATCAGCCCCAGCATTTT | TRBJ1-5 | NA | NA | TRBV11-2
CASSQDLGQGLGYGYTF | TGTGCCAGCAGCCAAGACCTTGGACAGGGGTTAGGCTACGGCTACACCTTC | TRBJ1-2 | TRBD1 | NA | TRBV4-1
CASSSLAGVPYNEQFF | TGTGCCAGCAGTTCACTAGCGGGAGTACCCTACAATGAGCAGTTCTTC | TRBJ2-1 | TRBD2 | few | TRBV27
CASSSMEQGARNQPQHF | TGTGCCAGCAGTTCCATGGAGCAGGGGGCTAGGAATCAGCCCCAGCATTTT | TRBJ1-5 | TRBD1 | many | TRBV6-2/TRBV6-3
CASSQGGTTHYEQYF | TGTGCCAGCAGCCAAGGAGGAACAACTCACTACGAGCAGTACTTC | TRBJ2-7 | NA | many | TRBV3-1
CASMLDWNTEAFF | TGCGCCAGCATGTTGGACTGGAACACTGAAGCTTTCTTT | TRBJ1-1 | NA | many | TRBV5-1
CASDSHYGYTF | TGTGCCAGCGACAGTCACTATGGCTACACCTTC | TRBJ1-2 | NA | many | TRBV28
CASSPSWGAVEEFF | TGTGCCAGCAGCCCCTCATGGGGGGCGGTTGAGGAGTTCTTC | TRBJ2-1 | NA | NA | TRBV27
CASSFSLQGQETQYF | TGTGCCAGCAGTTTCTCCCTACAGGGGCAAGAGACCCAGTACTTC | TRBJ2-5 | TRBD1 | many | TRBV12-3/TRBV12-4
CATGPRNQPQHF | TGTGCCACGGGACCACGCAATCAGCCCCAGCATTTT | TRBJ1-5 | NA | many | TRBV6-2/TRBV6-3